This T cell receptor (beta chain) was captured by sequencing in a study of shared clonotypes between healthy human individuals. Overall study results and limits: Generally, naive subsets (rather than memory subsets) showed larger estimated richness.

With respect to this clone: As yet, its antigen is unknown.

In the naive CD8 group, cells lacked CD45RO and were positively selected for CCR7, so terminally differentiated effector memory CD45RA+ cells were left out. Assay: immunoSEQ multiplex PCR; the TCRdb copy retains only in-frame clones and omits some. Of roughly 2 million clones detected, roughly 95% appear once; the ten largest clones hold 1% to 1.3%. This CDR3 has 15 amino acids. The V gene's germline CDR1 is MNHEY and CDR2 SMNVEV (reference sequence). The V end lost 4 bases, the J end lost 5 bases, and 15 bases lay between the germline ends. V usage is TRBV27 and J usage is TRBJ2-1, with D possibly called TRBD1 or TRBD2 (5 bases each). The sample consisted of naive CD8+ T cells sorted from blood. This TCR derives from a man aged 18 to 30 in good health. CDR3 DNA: TGTGCCAGCAGTTCCCCCGGGACCGCAAACAATGAGCAGTTCTTC. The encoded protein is CASSSPGTANNEQFF.